The T cell receptor beta chain under discussion was sequenced for a study of shared clonotypes between healthy human individuals. This CDR3 contains 12 residues. Per the germline V gene, CDR1 is ENHRY and CDR2 is SYGVKD. V gave up 3 bases and J gave up 5 bases, with 4 bases separating them. Only in-frame clones appear in the TCRdb table, and some are missing; sequencing was by immunoSEQ multiplex PCR. This sample yields some 2.1 million clones, of which roughly 96% are seen a single time; roughly 0.13% belongs to the top ten. Source material: naive CD4+ T cells sorted from blood. Subset: CD45RA+ positively selected. The chain uses TRBV10-3 and TRBJ1-4, with D uncertain. This clonotype originated in a man aged 18 to 35 in good health. CDR3 nucleotide sequence: TGTGCCATCAGTGAAGAGAATGAAAAACTGTTTTTT. Translation gives CAISEENEKLFF.